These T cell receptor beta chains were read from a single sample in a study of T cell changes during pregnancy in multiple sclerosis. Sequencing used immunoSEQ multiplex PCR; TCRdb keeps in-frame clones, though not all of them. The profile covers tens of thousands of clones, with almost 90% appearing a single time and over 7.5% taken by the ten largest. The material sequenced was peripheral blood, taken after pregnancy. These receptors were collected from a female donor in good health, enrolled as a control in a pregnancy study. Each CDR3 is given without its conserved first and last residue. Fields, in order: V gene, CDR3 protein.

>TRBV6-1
ASIRKGSHQDEQY
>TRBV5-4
ASSRGQGAYT
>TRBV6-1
ASNPRDSNKNIQY
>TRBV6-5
ASSYYQGNTEAF
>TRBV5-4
ASSPSPGQGGDEQY
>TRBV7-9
ASSLEGTGGYEQY
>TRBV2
ASPAGVMNGYT
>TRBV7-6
ASSLGAGGKGYT
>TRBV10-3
AISEGADPINQPQH
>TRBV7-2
ASSLARRGNEKLF
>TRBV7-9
ASSLYRSGGRPDNSPLH
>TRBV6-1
ASSVLAGGLETQY
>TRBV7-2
ASSPPGGARSYEQY
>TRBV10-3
AIRYSGIYNEQF
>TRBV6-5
ASSYSRRYQPQH
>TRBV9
ASRAGTGELF
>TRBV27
ASSLMAGPEQF
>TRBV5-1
ASSLREGLETQY
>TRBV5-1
ASSSTGLVTEAF
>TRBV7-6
ASSPGQGGYEQY
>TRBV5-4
ASSKDNYEQY
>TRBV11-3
ASSLGSGNTEAF
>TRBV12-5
ASGPGTGDYEQY
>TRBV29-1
SVGGAGGPYEQY
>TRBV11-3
ASSSPGQPMGGYT
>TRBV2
ASSTTRPQPQH
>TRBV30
ASGERTEAF
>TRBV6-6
ASSLPQGASTEAF
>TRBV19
ASSVGQAYNEQF
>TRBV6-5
ASSPGTRLTGELF
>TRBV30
AWSRGGRDEQF
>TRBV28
ASSKQGGAREKLF
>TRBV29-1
SVERLNEQY
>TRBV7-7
ASSLAGGRTDTQY
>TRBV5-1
ASSLVQDYTGELF
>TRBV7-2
ASSLERQFEAF
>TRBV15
ATSRRRGKDNEQF
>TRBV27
ASSWRDGNQPQH
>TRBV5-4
ASSPRGTGGSNYGYT
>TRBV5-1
ASSLDWRPSGETQY
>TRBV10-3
AISEGAGKAKNIQY
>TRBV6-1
ASIERGNGELF
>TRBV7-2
ASSLAGTSGAYEQY
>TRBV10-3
ATSGDRNQPQH
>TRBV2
ASRSIGRRPKDTEAF
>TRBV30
AWSVTGAWYGYT
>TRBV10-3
AISVAGTGTGELF
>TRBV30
AWIRIAYWGEDTEAF
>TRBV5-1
ASRLDSPSSYEQY
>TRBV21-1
ASSIAGMDEKLF
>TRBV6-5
ASSPGQGHTEAF
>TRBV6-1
ASSEGGFYGYT
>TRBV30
AWSKLARGEQY
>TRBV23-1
ATGLAGDTDTQY